The T cell receptor beta chain described here comes from a study of blood T cell repertoires in COVID-19 (dated by TCRdb to the early 2020s). Some background on the complete study: The collaborator samples originated in the United States, Italy and Spain and spanned the acute and convalescent phases of COVID-19. Samples came from the ongoing ImmuneRACE study (first 160 participants) plus 1,254 subjects from 6 global collaborators. The material from the prospective study consisted of cDNA or gDNA derived from T cells, B-cell-depleted T cells, or PBMCs. A de-identified subject ID, COVID-19 status, age in years and sex were almost always included in the sample metadata. The dataset comprised deeply sampled blood TCRbeta repertoires from subjects exposed to, actively infected with, or recovered from COVID-19. Where available, HLA class I and class II types were obtained from metadata supplied by the sample provider rather than from assay-based typing. The repertoires were released in a freely available public database meant as a resource for research on the immune response to SARS-CoV-2. Overall study results and their limits: The amount of clinical and demographic metadata varied by source and participant and was provided uncurated.

For this clone: Its antigen is currently not known. One end of the junction fails to match germline, which may point to a read error.

The immunoSEQ Assay, a bias-controlled multiplex PCR, was used to amplify TCRbeta CDR3 regions from genomic DNA. In the original analysis: Nucleated cell counts per sample were estimated from amplification of reference gene primers within the assay. To quantify the absolute abundance of each unique TCRbeta CDR3 rearrangement, sequence reads were collapsed and filtered. Productive Simpson clonality was computed per sample as the square root of Simpson's diversity index over productive rearrangements. TCRdb's version of the immuneACCESS table is confined to in-frame rearrangements and falls short of the full clone set. An unresolved V gene accounts for under half of the shortfall where checked; the remainder is of unknown origin. V, J and clone size are taken as reported in that table, and D and trimming were inferred from the DNA itself. This sample comprises hundreds of thousands of clones, more than 75% of them detected only once. About 1.7% of the sample comes from the top ten.

In the prospective study, participants were about 18 to 100 years old, resided in about two dozen geographic areas of the United States, and were enrolled through a virtual design. In the prospective study, cohorts were assigned on the basis of participant-reported clinical history obtained from a screening survey and a study questionnaire. Recovered participants in ImmuneRACE Cohort 3 were defined as having two consecutive negative NP/OP PCR tests, clearance from a healthcare professional, or resolution of symptoms. In the prospective study, mobile phlebotomists collected whole blood, serum and a nasopharyngeal or oropharyngeal swab from each participant. Additional blood draws and questionnaires over an approximately two-month period could optionally be provided by prospective study participants. Before DNA extraction, blood samples from the prospective study were shipped at room temperature or frozen.

Sequenced material: PBMCs or T cells enriched from blood (not recorded which). The TCR comes from a man aged 35-49 years who had recovered from COVID-19.

The DNA reads as follows: TGTGCCACCTGCAGCACGAGGAATCAGCCCCAGCATTTT. Its coded protein is CATCSTRNQPQHF. The V gene is TRBV15 and the J gene is TRBJ1-5; the D segment cannot be called with confidence. CDR1 and CDR2 (LNHNV, YYDKDF) derive from the germline V gene (reference sequence). The CDR3 starts with the cysteine, ends with the phenylalanine, and has 13 residues. Of the read, only the CDR3 DNA is kept; its 39 bases are in frame from base 1.